This TCR beta chain was sequenced during a study of blood T cell repertoires in COVID-19. Turning to the study itself: Researchers got acute and convalescent COVID-19 samples from the United States, Italy and Spain. PBMCs, B-cell-depleted T cells, or T cells provided the cDNA or gDNA that made up the material.

Per the original methods: Amplification with reference gene primers provided the estimates of nucleated cell counts. Only in-frame clones appear in the TCRdb table, and some are missing; sequencing was by immunoSEQ multiplex PCR. V, J and clone size are those of that table, while D and trimming were read from the DNA. Of approximately 150,000 clones in the sample, approximately 85% are singletons; the top ten hold roughly 2.7%. This CDR3 has 14 residues. Germline loops: CDR1 SGHTA, CDR2 FQGNSA. V was clipped by 5 bases and J by 8 bases; unmatched bases: 6. The chain employs TRBV7-2 and TRBJ2-1, with 10 bases lining up with TRBD1. This TCR came from a human donor with acute or convalescent COVID-19. The donor label of this sample is uncertain. Sequencing was done on a sample of peripheral blood. The CDR3 here is CASSGRQGADEQFF. The CDR3 nucleotides are TGTGCCAGCAGCGGTCGACAGGGGGCGGATGAGCAGTTCTTC.